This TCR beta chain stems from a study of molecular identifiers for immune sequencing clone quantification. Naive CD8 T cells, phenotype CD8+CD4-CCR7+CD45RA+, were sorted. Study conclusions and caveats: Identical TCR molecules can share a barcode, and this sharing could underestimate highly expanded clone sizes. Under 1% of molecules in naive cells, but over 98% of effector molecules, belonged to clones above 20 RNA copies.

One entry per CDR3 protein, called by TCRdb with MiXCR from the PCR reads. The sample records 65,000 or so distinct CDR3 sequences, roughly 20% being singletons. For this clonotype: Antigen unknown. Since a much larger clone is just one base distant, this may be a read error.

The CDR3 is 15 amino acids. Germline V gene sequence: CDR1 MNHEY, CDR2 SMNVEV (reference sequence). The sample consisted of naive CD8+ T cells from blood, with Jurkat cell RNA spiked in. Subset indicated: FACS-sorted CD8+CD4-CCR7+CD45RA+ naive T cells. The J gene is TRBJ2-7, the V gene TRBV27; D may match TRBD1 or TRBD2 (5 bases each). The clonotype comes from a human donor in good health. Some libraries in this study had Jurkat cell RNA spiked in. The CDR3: CASSPLPAKKGEQHF. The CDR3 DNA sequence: TGTGCCAGCAGTCCCCTCCCGGCTAAAAAAGGGGAGCAGCACTTC.